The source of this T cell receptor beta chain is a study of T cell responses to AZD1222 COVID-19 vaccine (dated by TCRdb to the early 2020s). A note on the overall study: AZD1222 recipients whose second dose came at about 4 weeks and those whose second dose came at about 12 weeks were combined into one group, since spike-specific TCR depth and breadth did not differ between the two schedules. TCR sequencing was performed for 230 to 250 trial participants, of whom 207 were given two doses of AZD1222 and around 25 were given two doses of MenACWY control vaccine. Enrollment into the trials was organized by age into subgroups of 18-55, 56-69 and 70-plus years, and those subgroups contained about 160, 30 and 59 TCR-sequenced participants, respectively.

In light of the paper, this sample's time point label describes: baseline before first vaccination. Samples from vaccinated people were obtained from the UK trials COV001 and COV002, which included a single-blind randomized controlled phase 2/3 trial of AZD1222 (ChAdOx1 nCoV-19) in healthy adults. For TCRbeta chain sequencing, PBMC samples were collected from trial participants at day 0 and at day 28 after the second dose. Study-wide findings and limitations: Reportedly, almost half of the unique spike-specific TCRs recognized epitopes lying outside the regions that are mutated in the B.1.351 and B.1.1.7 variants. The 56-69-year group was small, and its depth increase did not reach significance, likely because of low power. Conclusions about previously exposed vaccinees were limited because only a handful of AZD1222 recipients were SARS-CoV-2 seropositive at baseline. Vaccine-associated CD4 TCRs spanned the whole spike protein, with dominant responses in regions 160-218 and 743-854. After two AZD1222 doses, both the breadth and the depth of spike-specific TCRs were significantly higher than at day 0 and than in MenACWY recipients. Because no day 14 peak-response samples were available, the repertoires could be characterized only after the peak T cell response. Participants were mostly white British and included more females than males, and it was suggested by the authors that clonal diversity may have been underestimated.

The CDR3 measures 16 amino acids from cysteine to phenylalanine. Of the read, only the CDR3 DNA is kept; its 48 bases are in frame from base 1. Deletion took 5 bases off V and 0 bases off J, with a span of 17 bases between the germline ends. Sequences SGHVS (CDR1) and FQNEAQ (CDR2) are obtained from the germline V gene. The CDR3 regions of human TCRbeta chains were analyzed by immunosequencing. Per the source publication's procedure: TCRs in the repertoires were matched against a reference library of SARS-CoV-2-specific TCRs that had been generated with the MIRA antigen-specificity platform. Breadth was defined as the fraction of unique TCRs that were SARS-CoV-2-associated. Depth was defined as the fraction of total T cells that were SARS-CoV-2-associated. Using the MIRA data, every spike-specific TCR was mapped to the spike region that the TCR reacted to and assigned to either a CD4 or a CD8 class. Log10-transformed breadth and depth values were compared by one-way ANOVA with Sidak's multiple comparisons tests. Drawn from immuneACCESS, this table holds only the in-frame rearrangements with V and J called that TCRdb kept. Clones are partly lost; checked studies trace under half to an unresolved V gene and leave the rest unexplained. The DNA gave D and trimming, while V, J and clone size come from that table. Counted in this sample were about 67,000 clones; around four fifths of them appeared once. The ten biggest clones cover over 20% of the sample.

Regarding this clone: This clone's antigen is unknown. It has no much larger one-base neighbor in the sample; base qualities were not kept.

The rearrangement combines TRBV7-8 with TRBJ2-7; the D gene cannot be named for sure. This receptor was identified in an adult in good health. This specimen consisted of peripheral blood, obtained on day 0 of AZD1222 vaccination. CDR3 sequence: CASSPRLGQASYEQYF. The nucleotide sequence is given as TGTGCCAGCAGCCCCAGGCTTGGGCAGGCCTCCTACGAGCAGTACTTC.